This section outlines one TCR beta chain sequence together with its context. Its antigen is currently unknown. The sample originates from a study of lymphopenia after photon versus proton radiotherapy. Study results and limitations: Post-nadir TCR diversity decline inversely tracked overall survival among those who died. After the lymphocyte nadir, photon-treated repertoires showed oligoclonal expansion, especially of CD8+ Temra cells.

The assay was immunoSEQ multiplex PCR, and TCRdb's table has in-frame clones only and misses some. The repertoire has under 80,000 clones, approximately 83% of them found once; the top ten carry roughly 2%. Germline V CDR1 and CDR2: SGHDT, YYEEEE. The CDR3 is 14 residues long. V was shortened by 0 bases and J by 4 bases, with 11 bases between the two germline ends. The sample was peripheral blood, taken from a patient treated with photon-based radiotherapy. J is TRBJ2-7 and V is TRBV5-6, with unresolved D. The clonotype was recovered from a man aged 35 to 55 with gastric cancer. DNA of the CDR3: TGTGCCAGCAGCTTGGTTGCAGGCGAGTACGAGCAGTACTTC. It translates to CASSLVAGEYEQYF.